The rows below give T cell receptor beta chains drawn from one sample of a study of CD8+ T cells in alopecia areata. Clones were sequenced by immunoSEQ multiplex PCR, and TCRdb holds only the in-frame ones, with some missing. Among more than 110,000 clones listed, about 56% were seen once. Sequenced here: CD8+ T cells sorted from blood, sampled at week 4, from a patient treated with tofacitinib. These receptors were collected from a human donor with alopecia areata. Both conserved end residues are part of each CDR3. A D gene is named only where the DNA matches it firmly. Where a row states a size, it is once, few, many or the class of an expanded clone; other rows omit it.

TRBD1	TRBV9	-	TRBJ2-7	CASSVEGTGFLEQYF	TGTGCCAGCAGCGTAGAGGGGACAGGGTTCTTGGAGCAGTACTTC
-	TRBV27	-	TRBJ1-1	CASSHGVLSEAFF	TGTGCCAGCAGCCACGGGGTTCTTTCCGAAGCTTTCTTT
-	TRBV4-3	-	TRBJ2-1	CASSQEDGGLGMVYNEQFF	TGCGCCAGCAGCCAAGAGGATGGCGGCTTAGGTATGGTCTACAATGAGCAGTTCTTC
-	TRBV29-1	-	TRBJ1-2	CSVEGAHGYTF	TGCAGCGTTGAAGGGGCTCACGGCTACACCTTC
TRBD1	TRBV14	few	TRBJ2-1	CASSPRDSHNEQFF	TGTGCCAGCAGCCCCCGGGACAGTCACAATGAGCAGTTCTTC
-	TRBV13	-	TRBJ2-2	CASSSGIGELFF	TGTGCCAGCAGCTCAGGGATCGGGGAGCTGTTTTTT
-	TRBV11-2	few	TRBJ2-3	CASSSGHLPDTQYF	TGTGCCAGCAGCTCCGGACATCTACCAGATACGCAGTATTTT
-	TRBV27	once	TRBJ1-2	CASGLQGSGYGYTF	TGTGCCAGCGGACTACAGGGTTCTGGCTATGGCTACACCTTC
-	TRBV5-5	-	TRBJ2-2	CASSLDRPTGELFF	TGTGCCAGCAGCTTGGACAGACCCACCGGGGAGCTGTTTTTT
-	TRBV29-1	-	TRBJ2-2	CSVEDGSSTITGELFF	TGCAGCGTTGAAGACGGGAGCAGCACGATTACCGGGGAGCTGTTTTTT
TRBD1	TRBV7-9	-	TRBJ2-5	CASSHNRGSYLQETQYF	TGTGCCAGCAGCCACAACAGGGGAAGCTACCTACAAGAGACCCAGTACTTC
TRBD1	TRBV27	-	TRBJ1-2	CASSSLDRANYGYTF	TGTGCCAGCAGTTCTTTGGACAGGGCTAACTATGGCTACACCTTC
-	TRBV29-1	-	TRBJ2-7	CSAGQPAYEQYF	TGCAGCGCGGGTCAGCCAGCCTACGAGCAGTACTTC
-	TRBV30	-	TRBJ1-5	CAWSGGSFNQPQHF	TGTGCCTGGAGTGGGGGGAGCTTCAATCAGCCCCAGCATTTT
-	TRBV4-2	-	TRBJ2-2	CASSQDLGGTGELFF	TGTGCCAGCAGCCAAGATTTAGGAGGCACCGGGGAGCTGTTTTTT
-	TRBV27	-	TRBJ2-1	CASRLLDPHVDEQFF	TGTGCCAGCAGACTTTTAGATCCTCATGTGGATGAGCAGTTCTTC
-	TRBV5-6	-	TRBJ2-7	CASSLSLRFYEQYF	TGTGCCAGCAGCTTATCATTACGGTTCTACGAGCAGTACTTC
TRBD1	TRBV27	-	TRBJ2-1	CASSSDRAAEQFF	TGTGCCAGCAGTTCGGACAGGGCAGCTGAGCAGTTCTTC
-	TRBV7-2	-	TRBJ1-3	CASSLVVGAYSGNTIYF	TGTGCCAGCAGCTTAGTAGTCGGGGCCTACTCTGGAAACACCATATATTTT
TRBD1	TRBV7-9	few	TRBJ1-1	CASSLAGQGELNTEAFF	TGTGCCAGCAGCTTAGCTGGGCAGGGGGAGTTGAACACTGAAGCTTTCTTT
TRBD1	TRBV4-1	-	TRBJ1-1	CASSQEEEQGVDTEAFF	TGCGCCAGCAGCCAAGAAGAAGAACAGGGGGTTGACACTGAAGCTTTCTTT
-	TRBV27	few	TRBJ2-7	CASSTSGIAYEQYF	TGTGCCAGCAGCACATCAGGGATAGCCTACGAGCAGTACTTC
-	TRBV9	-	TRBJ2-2	CASSVDEGGDTGELFF	TGTGCCAGCAGCGTAGATGAGGGGGGCGACACCGGGGAGCTGTTTTTT
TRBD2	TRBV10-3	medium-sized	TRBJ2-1	CATGTSGGAQAYNEQFF	TGTGCCACCGGGACTAGCGGGGGGGCACAGGCATACAATGAGCAGTTCTTC
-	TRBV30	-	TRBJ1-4	CAWSVHTWGGSTNEKLFF	TGTGCCTGGAGTGTACATACTTGGGGGGGGTCAACTAATGAAAAACTGTTTTTT
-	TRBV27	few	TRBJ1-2	CASSPGVLYGYTF	TGTGCCAGCAGCCCCGGGGTCCTCTATGGCTACACCTTC
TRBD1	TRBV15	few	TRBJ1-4	CATSSQTGQANEKLFF	TGTGCCACCAGCAGCCAGACAGGGCAGGCTAATGAAAAACTGTTTTTT
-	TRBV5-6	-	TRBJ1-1	CASSLQDTEAFF	TGTGCCAGCAGCTTACAGGACACTGAAGCTTTCTTT
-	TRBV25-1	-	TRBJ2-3	CASSDYTDTQYF	TGTGCCAGCAGTGACTATACAGATACGCAGTATTTT
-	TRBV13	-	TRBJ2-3	CASSFAGAKGTDTQYF	TGTGCCAGCAGCTTTGCGGGGGCCAAGGGGACAGATACGCAGTATTTT
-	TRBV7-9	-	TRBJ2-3	CASSFGEDTQYF	TGTGCCAGCAGCTTTGGGGAAGATACGCAGTATTTT
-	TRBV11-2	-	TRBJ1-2	CASGPPETEIYGYTF	TGTGCCAGCGGGCCCCCCGAGACAGAGATCTATGGCTACACCTTC
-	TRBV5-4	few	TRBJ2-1	CASSPRGANEQFF	TGTGCCAGCAGCCCCCGGGGGGCCAATGAGCAGTTCTTC
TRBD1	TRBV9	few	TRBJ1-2	CASSTGQVHGYTF	TGTGCCAGCAGCACCGGACAGGTCCATGGCTACACCTTC
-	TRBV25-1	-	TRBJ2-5	CASSVKWGALETQYF	TGTGCCAGCAGTGTGAAATGGGGGGCTCTGGAGACCCAGTACTTC
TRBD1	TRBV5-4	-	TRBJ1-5	CASSLGTGEHQPQHF	TGTGCCAGCAGCTTAGGTACAGGGGAACATCAGCCCCAGCATTTT
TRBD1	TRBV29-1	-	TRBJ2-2	CSVEGTGRTGELFF	TGCAGCGTTGAGGGGACAGGGAGGACCGGGGAGCTGTTTTTT
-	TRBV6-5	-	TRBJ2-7	CASSSAGPNEQYF	TGTGCCAGCAGTTCCGCAGGACCAAACGAGCAGTACTTC
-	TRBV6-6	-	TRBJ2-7	CASSLEGEQYF	TGTGCCAGCAGCCTTGAGGGAGAGCAGTACTTC
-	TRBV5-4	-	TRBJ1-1	CASSPTSDPNTEAFF	TGTGCCAGCAGCCCTACCTCGGACCCGAACACTGAAGCTTTCTTT
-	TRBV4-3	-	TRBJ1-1	CASSQDPIASAEAFF	TGCGCCAGCAGCCAAGATCCTATAGCCTCTGCTGAAGCTTTCTTT
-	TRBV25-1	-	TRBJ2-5	CASSPAEETQYF	TGTGCCAGCAGTCCGGCAGAAGAGACCCAGTACTTC
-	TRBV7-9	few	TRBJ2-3	CASSFPHGVSTDTQYF	TGTGCCAGCAGCTTCCCCCACGGAGTTAGCACAGATACGCAGTATTTT
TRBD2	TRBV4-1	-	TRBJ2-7	CASSGRETLYEQYF	TGCGCCAGCAGCGGGCGGGAGACCCTCTACGAGCAGTACTTC
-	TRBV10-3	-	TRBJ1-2	CATGGLGYGYTF	TGTGCCACGGGAGGACTGGGCTATGGCTACACCTTC
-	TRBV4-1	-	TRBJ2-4	CASSQWTEGLAKNIQYF	TGCGCCAGCAGCCAATGGACCGAGGGATTAGCCAAAAACATTCAGTACTTC
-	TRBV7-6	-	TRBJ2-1	CASSSGSPYNEQFF	TGTGCCAGCAGCTCCGGGTCCCCCTACAATGAGCAGTTCTTC
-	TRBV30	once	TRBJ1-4	CAWQTATNEKLFF	TGTGCCTGGCAGACAGCAACTAATGAAAAACTGTTTTTT
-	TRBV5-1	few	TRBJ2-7	CASTLGRQSYEQYF	TGCGCCAGCACCTTGGGTAGGCAATCCTACGAGCAGTACTTC
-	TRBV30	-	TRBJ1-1	CAWSVVSEGEAFF	TGTGCCTGGAGTGTGGTCAGCGAGGGAGAAGCTTTCTTT
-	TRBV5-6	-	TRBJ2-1	CASTLGGEQFF	TGTGCCAGCACTCTCGGGGGTGAGCAGTTCTTC
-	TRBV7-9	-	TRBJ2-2	CASSGLENTGELFF	TGTGCCAGCAGCGGGTTGGAGAACACCGGGGAGCTGTTTTTT
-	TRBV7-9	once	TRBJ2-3	CASSSRETDTQYF	TGTGCCAGCAGCTCTAGGGAGACAGATACGCAGTATTTT